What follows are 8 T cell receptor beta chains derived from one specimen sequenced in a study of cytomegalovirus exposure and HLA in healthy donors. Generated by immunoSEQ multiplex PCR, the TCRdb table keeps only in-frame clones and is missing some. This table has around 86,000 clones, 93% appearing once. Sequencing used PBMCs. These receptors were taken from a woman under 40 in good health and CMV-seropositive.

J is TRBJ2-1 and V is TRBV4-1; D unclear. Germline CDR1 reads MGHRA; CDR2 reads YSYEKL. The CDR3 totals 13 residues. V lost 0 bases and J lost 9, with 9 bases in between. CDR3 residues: CASSQDAGREQFF. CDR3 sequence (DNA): TGCGCCAGCAGCCAAGATGCTGGGCGTGAGCAGTTCTTC.

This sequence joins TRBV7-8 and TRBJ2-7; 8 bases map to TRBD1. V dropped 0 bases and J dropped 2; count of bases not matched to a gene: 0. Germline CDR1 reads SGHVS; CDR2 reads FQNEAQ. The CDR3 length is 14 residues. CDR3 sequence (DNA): TGTGCCAGCAGCTTAGCGGACAGGGCCTACGAGCAGTACTTC. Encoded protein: CASSLADRAYEQYF.

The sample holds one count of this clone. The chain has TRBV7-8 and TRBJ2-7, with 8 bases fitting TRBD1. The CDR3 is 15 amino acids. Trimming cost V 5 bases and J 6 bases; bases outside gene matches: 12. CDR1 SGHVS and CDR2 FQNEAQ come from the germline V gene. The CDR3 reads CASSQRRTGYSEQYF. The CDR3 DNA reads TGTGCCAGCAGCCAAAGGCGGACAGGGTATAGCGAGCAGTACTTC.

CDR3 in DNA: TGTGCCTGGAGCCCAATAGCCAAAAACATTCAGTACTTC. Amino acids: CAWSPIAKNIQYF. V is TRBV30 and J is TRBJ2-4; D not resolved. The germline V gene has CDR1 GTSNPN and CDR2 SVGIG (reference sequence). Trimming took 3 bases from V and 0 from J, leaving 6 bases between them. The CDR3 contains 13 residues.

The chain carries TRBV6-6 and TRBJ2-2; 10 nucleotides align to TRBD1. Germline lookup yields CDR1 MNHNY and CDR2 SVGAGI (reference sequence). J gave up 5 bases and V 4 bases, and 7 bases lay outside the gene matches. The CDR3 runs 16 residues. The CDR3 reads CASSLTGQGFTGELFF. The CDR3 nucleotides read TGTGCCAGCAGTTTAACGGGACAGGGGTTTACCGGGGAGCTGTTTTTT.

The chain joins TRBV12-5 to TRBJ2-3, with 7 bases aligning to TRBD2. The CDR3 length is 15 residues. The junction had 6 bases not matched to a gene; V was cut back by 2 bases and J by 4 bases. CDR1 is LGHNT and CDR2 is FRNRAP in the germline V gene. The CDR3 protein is CASGLTPAGADTQYF. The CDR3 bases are TGTGCTAGTGGTTTGACGCCGGCGGGAGCAGATACGCAGTATTTT. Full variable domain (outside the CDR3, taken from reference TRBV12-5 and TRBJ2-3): DARVTQTPRHKVTEMGQEVTMRCQPILGHNTVFWYRQTMMQGLELLAYFRNRAPLDDSGMPKDRFSAEMPDATLATLKIQPSEPRDSAVYFCASGLTPAGADTQYFGPGTRLTVL.

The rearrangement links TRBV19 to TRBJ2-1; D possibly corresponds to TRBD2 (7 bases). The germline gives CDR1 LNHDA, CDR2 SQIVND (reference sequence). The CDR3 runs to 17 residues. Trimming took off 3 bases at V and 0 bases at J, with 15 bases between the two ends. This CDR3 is CASSMRGGRSSYNEQFF. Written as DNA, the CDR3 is TGTGCCAGTAGTATGCGCGGGGGCCGAAGCTCCTACAATGAGCAGTTCTTC.

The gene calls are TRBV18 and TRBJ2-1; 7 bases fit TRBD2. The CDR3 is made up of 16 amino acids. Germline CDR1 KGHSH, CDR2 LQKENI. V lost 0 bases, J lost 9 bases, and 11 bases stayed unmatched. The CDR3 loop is CASSPPRASGRGEQFF. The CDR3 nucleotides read TGTGCCAGCTCACCACCGCGGGCTAGTGGGAGGGGTGAGCAGTTCTTC.